Below are 8 T cell receptor beta chains sequenced from a single sample in a study of T-cell memory formation after mild COVID-19. TCRdb re-derived calls from the 5' RACE reads in MiXCR, one entry per CDR3 protein. This table holds roughly 250,000 distinct CDR3 sequences, approximately 15% found once. Sequenced: PBMCs or a T cell subset sorted from them (not recorded which). These receptors originate from a young man who had mild COVID-19 (a few samples of this study predate the infection). Cell type and time point are not known.

This clonotype has just a few counts. The V call is TRBV29-1, the J call TRBJ2-5; TRBD1 might be the D (6 bases). Deletions cut 3 bases from V and 5 bases from J, with 13 bases between. This CDR3 comprises 13 residues. Germline CDR1 reads SQVTM; CDR2 reads ANQGSEA. The CDR3 reads CSVDAGAWETQYF. CDR3 bases: TGCAGCGTTGATGCAGGGGCATGGGAGACCCAGTACTTC.

CDR3 amino acids: CASSEGTSQHNEQFF. CDR3 DNA: TGCGCCAGCAGCGAGGGGACTAGCCAACACAATGAGCAGTTCTTC. V and J are TRBV5-1 and TRBJ2-1, with 9 nucleotides matching TRBD2. Trimming removed 4 bases from V and 5 bases from J; junction bases left unmatched: 7. CDR1 is SGHRS, CDR2 YFSETQ, per germline. CDR3 size: 15 residues.

V gene TRBV7-2 combines with J gene TRBJ2-7; D is ambiguous. Germline V gene sequence: CDR1 SGHTA, CDR2 FQGNSA. The V end was cut by 5 bases, the J end by 9 bases, with 14 bases between. CDR3 length: 12 residues. The chain's CDR3 is CASSRGVTGQYF. The DNA for the CDR3 is TGTGCCAGCAGCCGCGGAGTGACCGGGCAGTACTTC.

The chain recombines TRBV6-2 or TRBV6-3 with TRBJ1-2; D remains unclear. From germline, CDR1 is MNHEY and CDR2 SVGEGT. V was clipped by 8 bases and J by 3 bases, with 10 bases between them. The length of the CDR3 is 12 residues. The CDR3 DNA is TGTGCCAGCTACAACGGGTACTATGGCTACACCTTC. Amino acid sequence: CASYNGYYGYTF.

This clonotype was counted a few times. The chain employs TRBV28 and TRBJ1-2; a weak D match, TRBD1 (5 bases). Germline CDR1 reads MDHEN; CDR2 reads SYDVKM. CDR3 length equals 15 residues. The ends were cut back, 3 bases at V and 5 bases at J, with 16 bases in the middle. CDR3 nucleotides: TGTGCCAGCAGTTTGCTCTCGGGGCTAGAATATGGCTACACCTTC. Translating gives CASSLLSGLEYGYTF.

The V gene is TRBV12-3 or TRBV12-4, the J gene TRBJ1-2; no clear D gene. Deletions cut 6 bases from V and 4 bases from J, with 9 bases between. CDR3 size: 12 residues. The CDR3 here is CASREWAYGYTF. The CDR3, as DNA: TGTGCCAGCAGGGAGTGGGCCTATGGCTACACCTTC.

The rearrangement joins TRBV7-3 to TRBJ2-3; 10 bases line up with TRBD2. Germline V gene lookup returns CDR1 SGHTA and CDR2 FQGTGA. The V gene end was trimmed by 3 bases and the J gene end by 12 bases; junction bases not matched to a gene: 3. This CDR3 is built from 12 residues. CDR3 residues: CASSLLAGEQYF. Here the CDR3 DNA reads TGTGCCAGCAGCTTGCTAGCGGGGGAACAGTATTTT.

The chain is built from TRBV7-2 and TRBJ1-5, with D hard to call. Trimming removed 3 bases from V and 7 bases from J, with 10 bases in between. The CDR3 spans 13 residues. Germline values: CDR1 SGHTA, CDR2 FQGNSA. The CDR3 bases are TGTGCCAGCAGCTTTACCGAGAGGCAGCCCCAGCATTTT. Its protein product is CASSFTERQPQHF.